This passage covers 9 T cell receptor beta chains from one sample sequenced in a study of T cells in localized non-small cell lung cancer. Only in-frame clones appear in the TCRdb table, and some are missing; sequencing was by immunoSEQ multiplex PCR. This sample has 60,000 to 85,000 clones, with around 85% found just once. The source was peripheral blood, collected before any cancer treatment. The receptors shown here come from an older male donor with stage III squamous cell lung carcinoma.

CDR3 bases: TGTGCCAGCAGCCCACGGACAGGGGTCGGCAATGAGCAGTTCTTC. It specifies CASSPRTGVGNEQFF. The gene calls are TRBV11-2 and TRBJ2-1; 9 positions agree with TRBD1. Germline V gives CDR1 SGHAT, CDR2 FQNNGV. The V gene end was trimmed by 5 bases and the J gene end by 6 bases; junction bases not matched to a gene: 8. The CDR3 has 15 residues. Using reference TRBV11-2 and TRBJ2-1 for the parts outside the CDR3, the full variable domain is EAGVAQSPRYKIIEKRQSVAFWCNPISGHATLYWYQQILGQGPKLLIQFQNNGVVDDSQLPKDRFSAERLKGVDSTLKIQPAKLEDSAVYLCASSPRTGVGNEQFFGPGTRLTVL.

This clone has only a few counts. The chain carries TRBV6-1 and TRBJ1-6; D is ambiguous. The V gene's germline CDR1 is MNHNS and CDR2 SASEGT. Trimming cost V 6 bases and J 10 bases, with 16 bases left between them. This CDR3 spans 14 amino acids. The CDR3 here is CASSPDLGQSPLHF. The CDR3 nucleotides read TGTGCCAGCAGCCCAGATCTTGGGCAGTCACCCCTCCACTTT.

This clone was seen once. The chain uses TRBV15 and TRBJ2-7; D gene ambiguous. The germline V and J ends were trimmed by 0 bases and 7 bases, with 10 bases remaining between them. Germline CDR1 and CDR2: LNHNV and YYDKDF (reference sequence). This CDR3 comprises 13 residues. The chain's CDR3 is CATSRDLIGEQYV. In DNA, the CDR3 is TGTGCCACCAGCAGAGATCTGATCGGTGAGCAGTACGTC.

The chain uses TRBV6-1 and TRBJ1-2, with a weak D call TRBD1 (5 bases). The germline gives CDR1 MNHNS, CDR2 SASEGT. V was cut by 8 bases and J by 6 bases, with 19 bases left in between. The CDR3 totals 14 residues. DNA of the CDR3: TGTGCCAGCTCCCGCCGGGACGTCGTTCATGGCTACACCTTC. Encoded protein: CASSRRDVVHGYTF.

This sequence joins TRBV7-2 and TRBJ2-7, with D possibly matching TRBD2 (7 bases). The V gene's germline CDR1 is SGHTA and CDR2 FQGNSA. Trimming pared 1 base from V and 5 bases from J, leaving 15 bases between. CDR3 length equals 15 residues. CDR3: CASSLVPRGGNEQYF. The CDR3 nucleotides read TGTGCCAGCAGCTTAGTCCCCAGGGGAGGGAACGAGCAGTACTTC.

The V and J genes are TRBV6-5 and TRBJ2-1, with TRBD2 identical over 12 bases. Germline-derived CDR1 and CDR2 are MNHEY and SVGAGI. The CDR3 consists of 15 residues. Trimming took 6 bases from V and 6 from J; bases not matched to a gene: 6. The chain's CDR3 is CASRNLAGGRNEQFF. The CDR3 nucleotides are TGTGCCAGCAGAAATCTAGCGGGGGGGCGCAATGAGCAGTTCTTC.

This clone appeared a single time. The CDR3 DNA reads TGTGCCAGCAGCTTTCGGACGAACACTGAAGCTTTCTTT. It is translated as CASSFRTNTEAFF. The V and J genes are TRBV11-3 and TRBJ1-1; D gene ambiguous. Per germline, CDR1 SGHNT and CDR2 YENEEA. Trimming removed 3 bases from V and 1 base from J, with 6 bases in between. The CDR3 loop spans 13 amino acids.

This chain connects TRBV4-2 to TRBJ1-1; D call uncertain. Germline V gene lookup returns CDR1 LGHNA and CDR2 YNFKEQ. This CDR3 is 14 amino acids long. Trimming took 0 bases from V and 10 from J, leaving 15 bases between them. DNA for the CDR3: TGTGCCAGCAGCCAAGATTCCGCAGAGTGGGTAGCTTTCTTT. It yields the protein CASSQDSAEWVAFF.

The chain employs TRBV5-1 and TRBJ1-1; D is uncertain. Looked up from germline, CDR1 is SGHRS and CDR2 is YFSETQ. Trimming took 3 bases from V and 4 from J, leaving 7 bases between them. CDR3 length equals 12 residues. The chain's CDR3 is CASSWAGTEAFF. DNA for the CDR3: TGCGCCAGCAGCTGGGCCGGCACTGAAGCTTTCTTT.